The 20 T cell receptor beta chains presented below share a single source sample, sequenced in a study of T-cell memory formation after mild COVID-19. TCRdb ran MiXCR on the 5' RACE reads and lists one entry per CDR3 protein. The sample lists about 140,000 distinct CDR3 sequences, roughly 6.2% occurring once. The sample taken for sequencing was PBMCs or a T cell subset sorted from them (not recorded which). These receptors were taken from an adult woman who had mild COVID-19 (a few samples of this study predate the infection). Cell type and time point are not known.

The chain employs TRBV5-1 and TRBJ1-4; 10 bases align to TRBD1. Germline V gives CDR1 SGHRS, CDR2 YFSETQ. This CDR3 has 16 residues. Losses at the gene ends were 4 bases for V and 7 bases for J; bases not matched to a gene: 10. CDR3 sequence: CASSPGSGTGVEKLFF. The CDR3 bases are TGCGCCAGCAGCCCCGGCTCCGGGACAGGGGTTGAAAAACTGTTTTTT.

The table lists this clonotype with many counts. The V gene is TRBV29-1, the J gene TRBJ1-2; D call uncertain. V dropped 3 bases and J dropped 4 bases, with 6 bases sitting between them. The length of the CDR3 is 11 residues. Germline CDR1 SQVTM, CDR2 ANQGSEA. The CDR3 reads CSVDSSYGYTF. Written as DNA, the CDR3 is TGCAGCGTTGACAGCTCCTATGGCTACACCTTC.

The chain recombines TRBV11-2 with TRBJ1-5, with D hard to call. Germline V lookup: CDR1 SGHAT, CDR2 FQNNGV. Trimming removed 3 bases at V and 5 bases at J, with 17 bases between. This CDR3 comprises 16 residues. CDR3 in amino acids: CASSFRVREGHQPQHF. For the CDR3, the DNA is TGTGCCAGCAGCTTTAGGGTTAGGGAAGGTCATCAGCCCCAGCATTTT.

This clonotype has a count of ten or more. This chain joins TRBV20-1 and TRBJ1-5; D gene ambiguous. Germline values: CDR1 DFQATT, CDR2 SNEGSKA (reference sequence). Trimming removed 0 bases at V and 4 bases at J, with 19 bases between. The CDR3 is made up of 17 amino acids. The CDR3 loop is CSARDLRRGSLNQPQHF. CDR3 sequence (DNA): TGCAGTGCTAGAGACCTGCGGCGCGGCAGCCTAAATCAGCCCCAGCATTTT.

The genes are TRBV19 and TRBJ1-2, with 9 bases matching TRBD1. Germline V CDR1 and CDR2: LNHDA, SQIVND (reference sequence). J lost 4 bases, V lost 9 bases, and 9 bases had no gene match. This CDR3 region has 14 residues. For the CDR3, the DNA is TGTGCCAGCGTCAAGGACAGGGGAGGCTATGGCTACACCTTC. Translating it yields CASVKDRGGYGYTF.

In this sample, this clonotype turned up many times. This chain links TRBV6-5 with TRBJ2-3, with D possibly TRBD2 on 6 matching bases. The V gene lost 5 bases and the J gene lost 0 bases, with 18 bases spanning the gap. CDR1 and CDR2 (germline): MNHEY, SVGAGI. The CDR3 covers 17 residues. The CDR3 loop reads CASSRRWGEASTDTQYF. The CDR3 coding sequence is TGTGCCAGCAGTCGCAGGTGGGGGGAGGCAAGCACAGATACGCAGTATTTT.

The sample holds many counts of this clonotype. The chain couples TRBV21-1 to TRBJ2-5; the table assigns TRBD1, which was not confirmed against the DNA. TRBV21-1 corresponds to a pseudogene. CDR3 size: 13 residues. CDR3 sequence: CASSDRDSETQYF. The CDR3, as DNA: TGTGCCAGCAGCGACCGGGACAGTGAGACCCAGTACTTC.

This clonotype was seen ten or more times. This chain connects TRBV7-8 to TRBJ2-1; 10 nucleotides agree with TRBD2. The CDR3 has 16 residues. Germline V gene sequence: CDR1 SGHVS, CDR2 FQNEAQ. Trimming at V came to 3 bases and at J to 9 bases, leaving 11 bases not matched to a gene. The CDR3 DNA follows: TGTGCCAGCAGCTTTACGGGACTAGCGAGTAGGAGTGAGCAGTTCTTC. This gives the protein CASSFTGLASRSEQFF. The complete variable domain, with remaining parts taken from reference TRBV7-8 and TRBJ2-1, reads GAGVSQSPRYKVAKRGQDVALRCDPISGHVSLFWYQQALGQGPEFLTYFQNEAQLDKSGLPSDRFFAERPEGSVSTLKIQRTQQEDSAVYLCASSFTGLASRSEQFFGPGTRLTVL.

The chain combines TRBV15 with TRBJ2-1; 9 bases fit TRBD2. The CDR3 sequence is 17 residues long. Germline trimming cut 3 bases from V and 5 bases from J; bases unmatched to any gene: 11. Germline values: CDR1 LNHNV, CDR2 YYDKDF (reference sequence). CDR3 nucleotide sequence: TGTGCCACCAGCAGCCTAATCCGACTAGCGGCGGACAATGAGCAGTTCTTC. The encoded protein is CATSSLIRLAADNEQFF.

The CDR3 region has the DNA TGTGCCAGCTCACCTCGGCAGGGGGCAACCGGGGAGCTGTTTTTT. Its protein is CASSPRQGATGELFF. The genes are TRBV18 and TRBJ2-2, with TRBD1 matching 8 bases. The CDR3 length is 15 residues. Germline loops: CDR1 KGHSH, CDR2 LQKENI. Germline trimming cut 3 bases from V and 5 bases from J; bases unmatched to any gene: 5.

J is TRBJ2-1 and V is TRBV7-6; D unresolved. This CDR3 spans 12 amino acids. The V gene's germline CDR1 is SGHVS and CDR2 FNYEAQ. V was clipped by 6 bases and J by 7 bases, with 10 bases between them. The DNA of the CDR3 is TGTGCCAGCAGTCGAGTTGGGAATGAGCAGTTCTTC. Its translation: CASSRVGNEQFF.

This clonotype was counted ten times or more. This chain links TRBV6-5 with TRBJ1-2; TRBD1 agrees at 10 bases. Germline CDR1 and CDR2: MNHEY and SVGAGI. The CDR3 has 18 amino acids. V lost 7 bases and J lost 6; bases outside the gene matches: 20. CDR3 region: CASKFSWGQGPGRDGYTF. The CDR3 region has the DNA TGTGCCAGCAAATTTTCCTGGGGACAGGGGCCTGGAAGGGATGGCTACACCTTC.

There are many counts of this clonotype. This chain links TRBV12-3 or TRBV12-4 with TRBJ2-7, with 11 bases matching TRBD1. CDR3 length: 14 amino acids. The V and J ends lost 8 bases and 4 bases, in that order; junction bases with no gene match: 7. CDR3 bases: TGTGCCAGCGGGACAGGGGGGATCTTGTACGAGCAGTACTTC. This codes for CASGTGGILYEQYF.

The chain links TRBV5-4 to TRBJ2-1; 7 nucleotides line up with TRBD2. The V gene's germline CDR1 is SGHNT and CDR2 YYREEE (reference sequence). Losses at the gene ends were 0 bases for V and 9 bases for J; bases not matched to a gene: 18. The length of the CDR3 is 18 residues. CDR3 coding DNA: TGTGCCAGCAGCTTGGTGGGGTTTCGGGGGGTGCATTTAGTTGAGCAGTTCTTC. Translating gives CASSLVGFRGVHLVEQFF. The full variable domain, with the rest looked up from reference TRBV5-4 and TRBJ2-1, is ETGVTQSPTHLIKTRGQQVTLRCSSQSGHNTVSWYQQALGQGPQFIFQYYREEENGRGNFPPRFSGLQFPNYSSELNVNALELDDSALYLCASSLVGFRGVHLVEQFFGPGTRLTVL.

This clonotype was detected many times. The rearrangement joins TRBV13 to TRBJ2-1; D remains unclear. This CDR3 comprises 19 residues. The ends were cut back, 1 base at V and 0 bases at J, with 19 bases in the middle. Germline assignment: CDR1 PRHDT and CDR2 FYEKMQ (reference sequence). CDR3 sequence reads: CASSLVVGFDRSSYNEQFF. In nucleotides, the CDR3 is TGTGCCAGCAGCTTAGTAGTAGGGTTCGATCGGAGCTCCTACAATGAGCAGTTCTTC.

This rearrangement joins TRBV7-9 to TRBJ1-2; TRBD1 agrees at 7 bases. Germline CDR1 SEHNR, CDR2 FQNEAQ (reference sequence). The CDR3 length is 16 residues. Trimming cost V 2 bases and J 3 bases; bases outside gene matches: 9. DNA for the CDR3: TGTGCCAGCAGCTTAAATCCCCGGGACAGCCACTATGGCTACACCTTC. Its translation: CASSLNPRDSHYGYTF.

The gene calls are TRBV10-3 and TRBJ2-1; no reliable D call. CDR1 and CDR2 (germline): ENHRY, SYGVKD. CDR3 size: 15 residues. Trimming took off 3 bases at V and 0 bases at J, with 9 bases between the two ends. The CDR3 is CAISDPRSSYNEQFF. The CDR3 DNA reads TGTGCCATCAGTGACCCTCGGAGCTCCTACAATGAGCAGTTCTTC.

At least ten counts were recorded for this clonotype. J is TRBJ2-2 and V is TRBV7-6; D possibly corresponds to TRBD2 (5 bases). The length of the CDR3 is 16 residues. Per the germline V gene, CDR1 is SGHVS and CDR2 is FNYEAQ. Trimming took 3 bases from V and 6 from J, leaving 17 bases between them. The CDR3 reads CASSLKDSRIPGELFF. The CDR3 coding sequence is TGTGCCAGCAGCTTGAAGGACTCTAGAATCCCCGGGGAGCTGTTTTTT.

This clonotype has ten or more counts. The chain uses TRBV11-2 and TRBJ1-5; D not resolved. The CDR3 length is 14 residues. Germline values: CDR1 SGHAT, CDR2 FQNNGV. V shed 2 bases and J shed 5 bases, with 10 bases lying between them. CDR3 region: CASSLNGPYQPQHF. CDR3 bases: TGTGCCAGCAGCTTAAACGGGCCCTATCAGCCCCAGCATTTT.

This clonotype was seen only a few times. The rearrangement links TRBV18 to TRBJ1-1, with 7 bases identical to TRBD1. This CDR3 spans 17 amino acids. Trimming removed 3 bases from V and 5 bases from J; junction bases left unmatched: 15. Germline V CDR1 and CDR2: KGHSH, LQKENI. The CDR3 spells CASSPGQAQSPGTEAFF. The CDR3 DNA reads TGTGCCAGCTCACCCGGACAGGCCCAATCCCCCGGGACTGAAGCTTTCTTT.